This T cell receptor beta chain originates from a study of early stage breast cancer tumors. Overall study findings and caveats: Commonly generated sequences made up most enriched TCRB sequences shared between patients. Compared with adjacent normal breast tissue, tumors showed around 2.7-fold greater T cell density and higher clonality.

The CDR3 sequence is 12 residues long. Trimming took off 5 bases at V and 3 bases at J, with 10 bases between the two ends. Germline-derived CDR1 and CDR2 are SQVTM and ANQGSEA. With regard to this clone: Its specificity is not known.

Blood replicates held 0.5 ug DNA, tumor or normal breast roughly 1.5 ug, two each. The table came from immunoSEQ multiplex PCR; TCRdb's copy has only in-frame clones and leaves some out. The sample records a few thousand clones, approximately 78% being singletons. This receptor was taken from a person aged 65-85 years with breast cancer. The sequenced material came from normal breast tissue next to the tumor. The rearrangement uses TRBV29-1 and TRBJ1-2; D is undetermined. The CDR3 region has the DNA TGCAGCGTTCTCCCAGAGGACTATGGCTACACCTTC. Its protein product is CSVLPEDYGYTF.